These T cell receptor beta chains were read from a single sample in a study of T-cell reconstitution after alpha-beta-depleted transplantation in children. TCRdb reanalysed the PCR reads using MiXCR and keeps one entry per CDR3 protein. The sample includes about 980,000 distinct CDR3 sequences, around 30% seen only once; the top ten take over 25%. Sequences were derived from PBMCs, mostly from graft donor cells, sampled 360 days after TCRalphabeta/CD19-depleted stem cell transplant. The source is a boy under three years old who had a stem cell transplant for SCID, so the T cells may come from the graft donor. The CDR3 runs from the conserved cysteine through the conserved F or W. Fields, in order: CDR3 DNA, CDR3 protein, clone size, D gene, V gene, J gene, CDR3 length. D genes are given only for firm matches. Clone sizes are given selectively: once, few, many, or a class where the clone is expanded.

DNA: TGCGCCAGCAGCCCCGACAAGAACTATGGCTACACCTTC
CDR3: CASSPDKNYGYTF
size: few
D: NA
V: TRBV5-1
J: TRBJ1-2
length: 13

DNA: TGTGCCAGCAGCTTGGCGGGTGCCCTCTACAATGAGCAGTTCTTC
CDR3: CASSLAGALYNEQFF
size: many
D: NA
V: TRBV5-6
J: TRBJ2-1
length: 15

DNA: TGTGCCAGCAGCGTAGAAGACGGGTCAGACTCGGTGGACAAACTGTTTTTT
CDR3: CASSVEDGSDSVDKLFF
size: many
D: NA
V: TRBV9
J: TRBJ1-4
length: 17

DNA: TGTGCCAGCAGCCAAGTAAGGGGGGCGGGTTATAATGAGCAGTTCTTC
CDR3: CASSQVRGAGYNEQFF
size: few
D: NA
V: TRBV4-2
J: TRBJ2-1
length: 16

DNA: TGTGCCAGCAGCCAAGACGGGACTAGCGGGGGGCCTTTCACAGATACGCAGTATTTT
CDR3: CASSQDGTSGGPFTDTQYF
size: NA
D: TRBD2
V: TRBV3-1
J: TRBJ2-3
length: 19

DNA: TGCAGTGCCCCCGGACCCGTCACTGAAGCTTTCTTT
CDR3: CSAPGPVTEAFF
size: NA
D: NA
V: TRBV20-1
J: TRBJ1-1
length: 12

DNA: TGCGCCAGCAGTGTACTAGCTTGGGGGGGGGCCAATGAGCAGTTCTTC
CDR3: CASSVLAWGGANEQFF
size: few
D: NA
V: TRBV5-1
J: TRBJ2-1
length: 16

DNA: TGTGCCAGCAGGAGCCTCGCGGCCCCCGTTCAGCCCCAGCATTTT
CDR3: CASRSLAAPVQPQHF
size: NA
D: NA
V: TRBV6-1
J: TRBJ1-5
length: 15

DNA: TGTGCCAGCAGCCCCGGGACTAGCCTTCATGAGCAGTTCTTC
CDR3: CASSPGTSLHEQFF
size: NA
D: TRBD2
V: TRBV9
J: TRBJ2-1
length: 14

DNA: TGCGCCAGCCGGGACTCCGCATCCCGCGAGCAGTACTTC
CDR3: CASRDSASREQYF
size: NA
D: NA
V: TRBV10-1
J: TRBJ2-7
length: 13

DNA: TGTGCCAGCAGCCCCCCCGGTCAGGGCTATGGCTACACCTTC
CDR3: CASSPPGQGYGYTF
size: few
D: NA
V: TRBV7-9
J: TRBJ1-2
length: 14

DNA: TGTGCCAGCAATTCCGGGGAAGCGGCCTACAATGAGCAGTTCTTC
CDR3: CASNSGEAAYNEQFF
size: NA
D: NA
V: TRBV28
J: TRBJ2-1
length: 15

DNA: TGTGCCAGCACCCCGGGACAGAACACCGGGGAGCTGTTTTTT
CDR3: CASTPGQNTGELFF
size: few
D: NA
V: TRBV6-1
J: TRBJ2-2
length: 14

DNA: TGCGCCAGCAGCTTGGGGGACCTCCGGACTGAAGCTTTCTTT
CDR3: CASSLGDLRTEAFF
size: few
D: NA
V: TRBV5-1
J: TRBJ1-1
length: 14

DNA: TGTGCCAGCACTAGGGGTTCCGAGCAGTACTTC
CDR3: CASTRGSEQYF
size: NA
D: NA
V: TRBV7-8
J: TRBJ2-7
length: 11

DNA: TGTGCCAGCAGCCCGAGGGATCAGCCCCAGCATTTT
CDR3: CASSPRDQPQHF
size: many
D: NA
V: TRBV9
J: TRBJ1-5
length: 12

DNA: TGTGCCAGCAGCACGACAGGGGTCCTTGATAATTCACCCCTCCACTTT
CDR3: CASSTTGVLDNSPLHF
size: NA
D: TRBD1
V: TRBV7-9
J: TRBJ1-6
length: 16

DNA: TGCAGTGCTAGTGTGGGGACTAGCGGAACTAAAGAGACCCAGTACTTC
CDR3: CSASVGTSGTKETQYF
size: few
D: TRBD2
V: TRBV20-1
J: TRBJ2-5
length: 16

DNA: TGTGCCAGCAGCTCTAGACGCCTAACTAATGAAAAACTGTTTTTT
CDR3: CASSSRRLTNEKLFF
size: few
D: NA
V: TRBV5-5
J: TRBJ1-4
length: 15

DNA: TGTGCCAGCAGTTACCTCTCGTCGCCCCGGGATACGCAGTATTTT
CDR3: CASSYLSSPRDTQYF
size: once
D: NA
V: TRBV6-5
J: TRBJ2-3
length: 15

DNA: TGCGCCAGCAGCTGGGTTTCATGGAGAGGTCTCCAAGAGACCCAGTACTTC
CDR3: CASSWVSWRGLQETQYF
size: NA
D: NA
V: TRBV5-1
J: TRBJ2-5
length: 17

DNA: TGCAGTGCTAGCCCCAGACAGGGGAGGACTGAAGCTTTCTTT
CDR3: CSASPRQGRTEAFF
size: few
D: TRBD1
V: TRBV20-1
J: TRBJ1-1
length: 14

DNA: TGTGCCAGCAGCGTGGGGGGGCCAGAGACCCAGTACTTC
CDR3: CASSVGGPETQYF
size: NA
D: NA
V: TRBV11-2
J: TRBJ2-5
length: 13

DNA: TGTGCCAGCAGCTTATGGTCCCGGGGATCTCCTAACTATGGCTACACCTTC
CDR3: CASSLWSRGSPNYGYTF
size: NA
D: NA
V: TRBV13
J: TRBJ1-2
length: 17

DNA: TGTGCCAGCAGTTTGACGGTGGCAGAGTCCTACGAGCAGTACTTC
CDR3: CASSLTVAESYEQYF
size: NA
D: NA
V: TRBV27
J: TRBJ2-7
length: 15

DNA: TGTGCCAGCAGTTACTCGCCAGGAATGAACACTGAAGCTTTCTTT
CDR3: CASSYSPGMNTEAFF
size: few
D: NA
V: TRBV6-5
J: TRBJ1-1
length: 15

DNA: TGCAGTGCTAGTCTGACAGATACGCAGTATTTT
CDR3: CSASLTDTQYF
size: many
D: NA
V: TRBV20-1
J: TRBJ2-3
length: 11

DNA: TGCAGCGTTGAAGAATTCGCGGGTGAAGCTTTCTTT
CDR3: CSVEEFAGEAFF
size: NA
D: NA
V: TRBV29-1
J: TRBJ1-1
length: 12

DNA: TGCAGTGCCCTGAGAGGGATAGGCGGGGAGACCCAGTACTTC
CDR3: CSALRGIGGETQYF
size: few
D: NA
V: TRBV20-1
J: TRBJ2-5
length: 14

DNA: TGTGCCAGCAGTTACTCGCGGCTGGCGGTGGGCTACACCTTC
CDR3: CASSYSRLAVGYTF
size: few
D: NA
V: TRBV6-2/TRBV6-3
J: TRBJ1-2
length: 14

DNA: TGTGCCAGCAGCCTAAGCCCCCCAACCCTCTCGCAGTATTTT
CDR3: CASSLSPPTLSQYF
size: NA
D: NA
V: TRBV4-2
J: TRBJ2-3
length: 14

DNA: TGTGCCATCAGCCAGCCAGGACTAGCGGGACAAGAGACCCAGTACTTC
CDR3: CAISQPGLAGQETQYF
size: many
D: TRBD2
V: TRBV10-3
J: TRBJ2-5
length: 16

DNA: TGTGCCAGCAGTCCCTCGGGACGGAACTATGGCTACACCTTC
CDR3: CASSPSGRNYGYTF
size: few
D: NA
V: TRBV28
J: TRBJ1-2
length: 14

DNA: TGTGCCAGCTCACCCACGGAGGGGGCCACAGATACGCAGTATTTT
CDR3: CASSPTEGATDTQYF
size: NA
D: NA
V: TRBV18
J: TRBJ2-3
length: 15

DNA: TGTGCCATCAGTGAAATCACAGGGTATTCTGGCTACACCTTC
CDR3: CAISEITGYSGYTF
size: NA
D: NA
V: TRBV10-3
J: TRBJ1-2
length: 14

DNA: TGTGCCACCAGCAGGGTGAAGGAGATCGGGGAGCTGTTTTTT
CDR3: CATSRVKEIGELFF
size: NA
D: NA
V: TRBV15
J: TRBJ2-2
length: 14

DNA: TGCGCCAGCAGCCAAGATCATCATGAGGGAAGCTCTGGGGCCAACGTCCTGACTTTC
CDR3: CASSQDHHEGSSGANVLTF
size: many
D: NA
V: TRBV4-1
J: TRBJ2-6
length: 19

DNA: TGCAGTGCTAGCCAATGGGGTAGCGGGGATATTAGCACAGATACGCAGTATTTT
CDR3: CSASQWGSGDISTDTQYF
size: NA
D: TRBD2
V: TRBV20-1
J: TRBJ2-3
length: 18

DNA: TGTGCCCTTCGACAGGGGGCAGGCTATGGCTACACCTTC
CDR3: CALRQGAGYGYTF
size: few
D: TRBD1
V: TRBV10-3
J: TRBJ1-2
length: 13

DNA: TGTGCCAGCAGTTCCCGACAGGGACACTATGGCTACACCTTC
CDR3: CASSSRQGHYGYTF
size: NA
D: TRBD1
V: TRBV27
J: TRBJ1-2
length: 14

DNA: TGTGCCAGCAGCCTCTCTCCCGTACGTACGCAGTATTTT
CDR3: CASSLSPVRTQYF
size: NA
D: NA
V: TRBV14
J: TRBJ2-3
length: 13

DNA: TGCGCCAGCAGCGGCGGGACTAGCGGGGGCAATGAGCAGTTCTTC
CDR3: CASSGGTSGGNEQFF
size: NA
D: TRBD2
V: TRBV5-1
J: TRBJ2-1
length: 15

DNA: TGTGCCAGCAGCTTAGGACGGGGGCCTGGGAATGAGCAGTTCTTC
CDR3: CASSLGRGPGNEQFF
size: few
D: NA
V: TRBV11-2
J: TRBJ2-1
length: 15

DNA: TGCGCCAGCAGCTTGGGGGCCAGACTAGCGAGAGATACGCAGTATTTT
CDR3: CASSLGARLARDTQYF
size: NA
D: TRBD2
V: TRBV5-1
J: TRBJ2-3
length: 16

DNA: TGCGCCAGCAGCTCCGGGACAGGGGGGGCGACCGCTGAAGCTTTCTTT
CDR3: CASSSGTGGATAEAFF
size: NA
D: TRBD1
V: TRBV5-1
J: TRBJ1-1
length: 16

DNA: TGTGCCAGCAGTTACCAAACCAGAAACACCGGGGAGCTGTTTTTT
CDR3: CASSYQTRNTGELFF
size: few
D: NA
V: TRBV6-5
J: TRBJ2-2
length: 15

DNA: TGTGCCAGCAGTACGGACTCGGGTGAGCAGTTCTTC
CDR3: CASSTDSGEQFF
size: NA
D: NA
V: TRBV2
J: TRBJ2-1
length: 12

DNA: TGTGCCAGCAGCCAAGATCAAAGCGGGGGCTCCTACAATGAGCAGTTCTTC
CDR3: CASSQDQSGGSYNEQFF
size: NA
D: TRBD2
V: TRBV4-2
J: TRBJ2-1
length: 17

DNA: TGCGCCAGCAGCTCTGCGACAACTAATGAAAAACTGTTTTTT
CDR3: CASSSATTNEKLFF
size: few
D: NA
V: TRBV5-1
J: TRBJ1-4
length: 14

DNA: TGCAGCGCCTCCCCCATATACGAGCAGTACTTC
CDR3: CSASPIYEQYF
size: NA
D: NA
V: TRBV29-1
J: TRBJ2-7
length: 11

DNA: TGCGCCAGCAGCCAAGATACGGGACAGGGTGACAATGAGCAGTTCTTC
CDR3: CASSQDTGQGDNEQFF
size: few
D: TRBD1
V: TRBV4-3
J: TRBJ2-1
length: 16

DNA: TGTGCCAGCAGCCCGACTAGAAGTAACATTCAGTACTTC
CDR3: CASSPTRSNIQYF
size: few
D: NA
V: TRBV3-1
J: TRBJ2-4
length: 13

DNA: TGTGCCAGCAGTTTCCCTGGACAGGGTACAGATACGCAGTATTTT
CDR3: CASSFPGQGTDTQYF
size: NA
D: TRBD1
V: TRBV12-3/TRBV12-4
J: TRBJ2-3
length: 15